Included here is one T cell receptor (beta chain) sequence, with context. The antigen is unknown. Investigators reverse transcribed all isolated RNA, so they sequenced expressed TCRB transcripts. TCRdb keeps only in-frame clones here, not all; method: immunoSEQ multiplex PCR. The sample lists hundreds of thousands of clones, around an eighth seen once, with nearly 0.04% in the top ten. The sample comes from a study of beta chain features in type 1 diabetes. The study's findings and limits: Significant though moderate, a shortening of TCRB CDR3s appeared in all four CD4+ subsets of Type 1 diabetes patients.

Material: naive CD4+ T cells from blood. The clonotype was recovered from a man aged 18 to 29 with type 1 diabetes.

CDR3 sequence: CAVGTSGHSSYNEQFF. The CDR3 DNA sequence: TGTGCCGTCGGGACTAGCGGGCACAGCTCCTACAATGAGCAGTTCTTC. V gene TRBV10-3 combines with J gene TRBJ2-1; TRBD2 matches at 12 bases. The CDR3 length is 16 residues. Germline V gene lookup returns CDR1 ENHRY and CDR2 SYGVKD. Trimming removed 11 bases from V and 0 bases from J; junction bases left unmatched: 8.